This TCR beta chain came from a study of T cell responses to AZD1222 COVID-19 vaccine. Germline CDR1 is SGHTA and CDR2 is FQGNSA. V dropped 2 bases and J dropped 0 bases, with 8 bases sitting between them. The CDR3 runs 15 residues. Data came from immunoSEQ multiplex PCR; TCRdb stores just in-frame clones and leaves some out. The sample records 150,000 to 200,000 clones, more than 85% being singletons. The starting material was peripheral blood, obtained on day 0 of AZD1222 vaccination. This clonotype originated in an adult in good health. The rearrangement joins TRBV7-2 to TRBJ1-3; tentative D call: TRBD1 (5 bases). In DNA, the CDR3 is TGTGCCAGCAGCTTAATGAGGGGCTCTGGAAACACCATATATTTT. Residues: CASSLMRGSGNTIYF.